This TCR beta chain was obtained from a study of identical twins. This clonotype has just a few counts. Antigen unknown. Via MiXCR, TCRdb re-called the 5' RACE reads, giving one row per CDR3 protein. The sample carries around 570,000 distinct CDR3 sequences, roughly 9.5% recorded once. Study-level findings and limits: Sequences that were beta out-of-frame showed weaker excess twin sharing. When twins shared out-of-frame alpha sequences, those sequences had excess low generation probability. It was possible that invariant MAIT and iNKT cells partly confounded the zero-insertion analyses.

This CDR3 is 17 amino acids long. V lost 0 bases, J lost 4 bases, and 20 bases lay in between. The germline gives CDR1 SGHKS, CDR2 YYEKEE (reference sequence). These same records also appear under a second study, on yellow fever vaccine responses in identical twins. That report adds: Each twin's T cell response to the vaccine was reported to look partly convergent and partly personalized.

The sequence derives from a woman aged 18-29 years in good health. Sequencing input: PBMCs. The chain couples TRBV5-5 to TRBJ2-7; no clear D. CDR3 protein: CASSLGSHTGPLYEQYF. The CDR3 nucleotides read TGTGCCAGCAGCTTGGGATCACATACCGGGCCCTTATACGAGCAGTACTTC.